The 22 T cell receptor beta chains below were found in one sample sequenced in a study of cytomegalovirus exposure and HLA in healthy donors. The PCR employed 60 Vbeta primers together with 13 Jbeta primers. Some clones are missing from TCRdb's copy, which holds only in-frame ones; the method was immunoSEQ multiplex PCR. The sample contains roughly 150,000 clones, roughly four fifths of which appear only once. Sequenced sample: PBMCs. Receptors were obtained from a male donor in good health and CMV-seronegative.

CDR3 sequence (DNA): TGCGCCAGCAGCCAAGCCGCGGGGGCTTCCTACGAGCAGTACTTC. Its protein product is CASSQAAGASYEQYF. This rearrangement joins TRBV4-1 to TRBJ2-7; D perhaps matches TRBD2 (7 bases). V dropped 1 base and J dropped 1 base, with 11 bases sitting between them. Germline CDR1 is MGHRA and CDR2 is YSYEKL. The CDR3 is made up of 15 amino acids.

This clone was counted a few times. The chain carries TRBV5-1 and TRBJ2-7; 7 bases map to TRBD2. The J segment lost 5 bases and the V segment lost 4 bases, leaving 18 bases of the junction unmatched. Germline CDR1 and CDR2: SGHRS and YFSETQ. The CDR3 length is 17 residues. CDR3 in amino acids: CASSAGLTSRRKDEQYF. DNA of the CDR3: TGCGCCAGCAGCGCCGGATTGACTAGCAGGAGGAAGGACGAGCAGTACTTC.

The chain carries TRBV27 and TRBJ1-5; D is undetermined. CDR1 and CDR2 from the germline V gene are MNHEY and SMNVEV (reference sequence). V was clipped by 1 base and J by 2 bases, with 9 bases between them. This CDR3 is built from 15 residues. In DNA form, the CDR3 reads TGTGCCAGCAGTTTATACGGGGTAGGCAATCAGCCCCAGCATTTT. Its protein is CASSLYGVGNQPQHF.

This chain connects TRBV7-9 to TRBJ1-3, with 7 bases matching TRBD1. The CDR3 loop spans 16 amino acids. Germline assignment: CDR1 SEHNR and CDR2 FQNEAQ (reference sequence). The ends lost 5 bases at V and 0 bases at J; junction bases unmatched: 7. The CDR3 DNA follows: TGTGCCAGCAGCCGAACGACAGGGCTCTCTGGAAACACCATATATTTT. This gives the protein CASSRTTGLSGNTIYF.

The chain uses TRBV7-3 and TRBJ2-5; possibly TRBD2 for D (6 bases). The length of the CDR3 is 14 residues. V was cut by 3 bases and J by 1 base, with 9 bases left in between. Germline V CDR1 and CDR2: SGHTA, FQGTGA. For the CDR3, the DNA is TGTGCCAGCAGCTTGGGGGGTGGCCAAGAGACCCAGTACTTC. It codes for CASSLGGGQETQYF.

The chain is built from TRBV7-3 and TRBJ2-3, with 9 bases that match TRBD2. V shed 8 bases and J 3 bases; nucleotides not matched to a gene: 15. This CDR3 contains 17 residues. Per the germline V gene, CDR1 is SGHTA and CDR2 is FQGTGA. The CDR3 bases are TGTGCCAGCTCCGCCCAGGGACTAGCTTCGAGGACAGATACGCAGTATTTT. Residues: CASSAQGLASRTDTQYF.

The rearrangement links TRBV30 to TRBJ2-7; perhaps TRBD1 as D (6 bases). The CDR3 contains 13 residues. Germline V gives CDR1 GTSNPN, CDR2 SVGIG (reference sequence). Trimming removed 4 bases at V and 6 bases at J, with 16 bases between. The CDR3: CAWTWGPFSEQYF. CDR3 DNA sequence: TGTGCCTGGACGTGGGGGCCCTTCTCCGAGCAGTACTTC.

The J gene is TRBJ1-3, the V gene TRBV4-2, with D unresolved. Germline-derived CDR1 and CDR2 are LGHNA and YNFKEQ. The V end was cut by 0 bases, the J end by 4 bases, with 16 bases between. The CDR3 spans 17 residues. Here the CDR3 reads CASSQDVGNLPGNTIYF. The CDR3 nucleotides read TGTGCCAGCAGCCAAGATGTGGGCAACTTACCAGGAAACACCATATATTTT.

In its sample, this clone was seen once. The V call is TRBV7-3, the J call TRBJ2-5; 9 nucleotides align to TRBD2. V lost 5 bases to trimming and J lost 4 bases; unmatched junction nucleotides: 11. The CDR3 contains 16 residues. Germline CDR1 is SGHTA and CDR2 is FQGTGA. CDR3 coding DNA: TGTGCCAGCAGCCCCGAGCGGGGGGCAGGGGGAGAGACCCAGTACTTC. It is translated as CASSPERGAGGETQYF.

The chain joins TRBV4-1 to TRBJ2-7, with a possible D match to TRBD1 (6 bases). The CDR3 sequence is 16 residues long. The germline V gene encodes CDR1 MGHRA and CDR2 YSYEKL. V shed 0 bases and J shed 1 base, with 13 bases lying between them. Here the CDR3 DNA reads TGCGCCAGCAGCCAAGAAAAACAGGGATGGTCCTACGAGCAGTACTTC. Translating gives CASSQEKQGWSYEQYF.

This chain links TRBV11-2 with TRBJ2-7; D unresolved. CDR3 length: 15 residues. Germline V gene sequence: CDR1 SGHAT, CDR2 FQNNGV. The V end was cut by 3 bases, the J end by 6 bases, with 18 bases between. The CDR3 region is CASSFLLGPLGEQYF. CDR3 bases: TGTGCCAGCAGCTTTCTCCTAGGTCCTCTTGGCGAGCAGTACTTC. Full variable domain (outside the CDR3, taken from reference TRBV11-2 and TRBJ2-7): EAGVAQSPRYKIIEKRQSVAFWCNPISGHATLYWYQQILGQGPKLLIQFQNNGVVDDSQLPKDRFSAERLKGVDSTLKIQPAKLEDSAVYLCASSFLLGPLGEQYFGPGTRLTVT.

The chain uses TRBV6-1 and TRBJ2-7; 9 bases are shared with TRBD1. The V gene's germline CDR1 is MNHNS and CDR2 SASEGT. The trim removed 4 bases at V and 5 bases at J, leaving 9 bases unmatched. The CDR3 covers 15 residues. CDR3 loop: CASSVRDRAIDEQYF. The CDR3 nucleotides are TGTGCCAGCAGTGTCCGGGACAGGGCAATCGACGAGCAGTACTTC.

This clone was counted a few times. This chain joins TRBV27 and TRBJ2-5, with D maybe TRBD2 (6 bases). V dropped 2 bases and J dropped 5 bases, with 12 bases sitting between them. The length of the CDR3 is 14 residues. The germline V gene has CDR1 MNHEY and CDR2 SMNVEV (reference sequence). The CDR3 DNA is TGTGCCAGCAGTTTAACTGGGACTTGGGAGACCCAGTACTTC. This translates into CASSLTGTWETQYF.

This chain connects TRBV5-4 to TRBJ1-3; 7 bases agree with TRBD1. V shed 3 bases and J 5 bases; nucleotides not matched to a gene: 11. Germline-derived CDR1 and CDR2 are SGHNT and YYREEE (reference sequence). The CDR3 totals 16 residues. CDR3 protein: CASSSPTGALRNTIYF. The CDR3 coding sequence is TGTGCCAGCAGCTCCCCTACAGGGGCCCTTAGAAACACCATATATTTT.

Here the CDR3 reads CASSLTRGTAFGDQPQHF. The CDR3, as DNA: TGTGCCAGCAGCCTGACACGAGGGACAGCCTTTGGGGATCAGCCCCAGCATTTT. The rearrangement links TRBV7-8 to TRBJ1-5; the match to TRBD1 covers 7 bases. This CDR3 has 18 residues. V lost 5 bases and J lost 5; bases outside the gene matches: 18. Germline CDR1 is SGHVS and CDR2 is FQNEAQ.

The chain is built from TRBV19 and TRBJ2-4; a possible D gene is TRBD1 (5 bases). V was shortened by 1 base and J by 0 bases, with 16 bases between the two germline ends. This CDR3 is 18 amino acids long. Germline CDR1 is LNHDA and CDR2 is SQIVND (reference sequence). The CDR3 DNA sequence: TGTGCCAGTAGTATAGCGGCAGGGCAGGGTTTAGCCAAAAACATTCAGTACTTC. It is translated as CASSIAAGQGLAKNIQYF.

The V and J genes are TRBV19 and TRBJ2-3; possibly TRBD2 for D (5 bases). There are 13 residues in the CDR3. The germline CDR1 and CDR2 sequences are LNHDA and SQIVND (reference sequence). The V and J ends lost 7 bases and 1 base respectively, with 9 bases between them. The CDR3: CASKFGGTDTQYF. The CDR3 region has the DNA TGTGCCAGTAAATTCGGGGGCACAGATACGCAGTATTTT.

This clone was detected once. The chain joins TRBV7-2 to TRBJ2-3, with 7 bases aligning to TRBD2. The J segment lost 5 bases and the V segment lost 1 base, leaving 9 bases of the junction unmatched. The CDR3 contains 16 residues. In germline, CDR1 is SGHTA, CDR2 FQGNSA. CDR3 residues: CASSLGLLAGRDTQYF. The CDR3 nucleotides are TGTGCCAGCAGCTTAGGGTTGTTAGCGGGTAGAGATACGCAGTATTTT.

The gene calls are TRBV6-1 and TRBJ1-2; no reliable D call. CDR1 is MNHNS and CDR2 is SASEGT in the germline V gene. The CDR3 consists of 14 residues. V lost 2 bases to trimming and J lost 10 bases, with 17 bases between them. The CDR3 nucleotides read TGTGCCAGCAGTGAACGGGGTTCTGTGTCTTTCTACACCTTC. Amino acid sequence: CASSERGSVSFYTF.

This rearrangement joins TRBV2 to TRBJ1-5, with D perhaps TRBD1 (5 bases). The CDR3 is made up of 15 amino acids. Trimming pared 6 bases from V and 0 bases from J, leaving 12 bases between. CDR1 is SNHLY and CDR2 is FYNNEI in the germline V gene. CDR3 region: CASSRRGGSNQPQHF. DNA for the CDR3: TGTGCCAGCAGCCGACGCGGGGGTAGCAATCAGCCCCAGCATTTT.

The chain is built from TRBV25-1 and TRBJ2-3; 7 bases agree with TRBD1. V was clipped by 6 bases and J by 3 bases; unmatched bases: 12. Germline V gives CDR1 MGHDK, CDR2 SYGVNS. This CDR3 is 16 amino acids long. The CDR3 protein is CASSGKQGTSTDTQYF. CDR3 nucleotide sequence: TGTGCCAGCAGCGGGAAACAGGGGACCTCGACAGATACGCAGTATTTT.

CDR3 loop: CASSPAAGTYEQYF. The CDR3 coding sequence is TGTGCCAGCAGCCCGGCGGCAGGGACCTACGAGCAGTACTTC. The V gene is TRBV5-5, the J gene TRBJ2-7; D is perhaps TRBD1 (5 bases). CDR1 and CDR2 (germline): SGHKS, YYEKEE (reference sequence). This CDR3 has 14 residues. The V and J ends lost 4 bases and 2 bases respectively, with 13 bases between them.